These T cell receptor beta chains were read from a single sample in a study of blood T cell repertoires in COVID-19. Only in-frame clones appear in the TCRdb table, and some are missing; sequencing was by immunoSEQ multiplex PCR. The data show fewer than 200,000 clones, with about 85% seen just once and around 9.8% held by the top ten. Sequenced input: peripheral blood. The receptors stem from a woman of 80 years or more with acute or convalescent COVID-19. CDR3s include the opening cysteine and the closing phenylalanine or tryptophan. Each record gives: V gene, D gene, clone size, J gene, CDR3 protein, CDR3 DNA. A D gene is named only where the DNA matches it firmly. A row's size may be missing; if present it is once, few, many or a size class.

v_call: TRBV3-1/TRBV3-2; d_call: -; clone_size: -; j_call: TRBJ1-5; cdr3_aa: CASSLYRDGQPQHF; cdr3_nt: TGTGCCAGCAGCCTGTACAGGGATGGTCAGCCCCAGCATTTT
v_call: TRBV6-5; d_call: TRBD1; clone_size: -; j_call: TRBJ1-1; cdr3_aa: CASSPWDRSSTEAFF; cdr3_nt: TGTGCCAGCAGTCCGTGGGACAGGTCCAGCACTGAAGCTTTCTTT
v_call: TRBV5-1; d_call: TRBD2; clone_size: -; j_call: TRBJ2-1; cdr3_aa: CASSLVAGADYNEQFF; cdr3_nt: TGCGCCAGCAGCTTGGTTGCGGGAGCCGACTACAATGAGCAGTTCTTC
v_call: TRBV28; d_call: TRBD1; clone_size: once; j_call: TRBJ1-2; cdr3_aa: CASTGDRGNYGYTF; cdr3_nt: TGTGCCAGCACCGGAGACAGGGGAAACTATGGCTACACCTTC
v_call: TRBV5-4; d_call: TRBD2; clone_size: few; j_call: TRBJ2-3; cdr3_aa: CASSFGSGRQDTQYF; cdr3_nt: TGTGCCAGCAGCTTTGGGAGCGGGAGGCAAGATACGCAGTATTTT
v_call: TRBV21-1; d_call: -; clone_size: -; j_call: TRBJ1-5; cdr3_aa: CASSKERVNQPQHF; cdr3_nt: TGTGCCAGCAGCAAAGAGAGGGTTAATCAGCCCCAGCATTTT
v_call: TRBV6-5; d_call: -; clone_size: -; j_call: TRBJ1-5; cdr3_aa: CASSFGRDQPQHF; cdr3_nt: TGTGCCAGCAGTTTTGGGAGGGATCAGCCCCAGCATTTT
v_call: TRBV5-4; d_call: -; clone_size: -; j_call: TRBJ1-2; cdr3_aa: CASSLADYGYTF; cdr3_nt: TGTGCCAGCAGCTTGGCGGACTATGGCTACACCTTC
v_call: TRBV27; d_call: -; clone_size: -; j_call: TRBJ1-5; cdr3_aa: CASRRDSSHSNQPQHF; cdr3_nt: TGTGCCAGCAGAAGAGACAGCTCCCATAGCAATCAGCCCCAGCATTTT
v_call: TRBV6-4; d_call: TRBD2; clone_size: -; j_call: TRBJ2-4; cdr3_aa: CASSEGRGGRMPKNIQYF; cdr3_nt: TGTGCCAGCAGTGAAGGACGGGGCGGGAGAATGCCCAAAAACATTCAGTACTTC
v_call: TRBV27; d_call: TRBD1; clone_size: -; j_call: TRBJ2-6; cdr3_aa: CASKERDRVEGANVLTF; cdr3_nt: TGTGCCAGCAAGGAACGGGACAGGGTTGAAGGGGCCAACGTCCTGACTTTC
v_call: TRBV6-6; d_call: -; clone_size: -; j_call: TRBJ1-3; cdr3_aa: CASRGGGDGNTIYF; cdr3_nt: TGTGCCAGCCGCGGGGGGGGTGATGGAAACACCATATATTTT
v_call: TRBV5-1; d_call: -; clone_size: -; j_call: TRBJ2-2; cdr3_aa: CASSKDSPPRTGELFF; cdr3_nt: TGCGCCAGCAGCAAGGACAGCCCCCCTCGGACCGGGGAGCTGTTTTTT
v_call: TRBV5-1; d_call: TRBD1; clone_size: few; j_call: TRBJ1-4; cdr3_aa: CASSVGQGNEKLFF; cdr3_nt: TGCGCCAGCAGCGTCGGACAGGGAAATGAAAAACTGTTTTTT
v_call: TRBV7-8; d_call: TRBD2; clone_size: -; j_call: TRBJ2-2; cdr3_aa: CASSSGGPRTGELFF; cdr3_nt: TGTGCCAGCAGCTCGGGGGGGCCTAGGACCGGGGAGCTGTTTTTT
v_call: TRBV4-3; d_call: -; clone_size: -; j_call: TRBJ2-7; cdr3_aa: CASSQSPRGGSYEQYF; cdr3_nt: TGCGCCAGCAGCCAGTCACCCCGAGGGGGCTCCTACGAGCAGTACTTC
v_call: TRBV7-9; d_call: -; clone_size: -; j_call: TRBJ2-3; cdr3_aa: CASSLAGGPADTQYF; cdr3_nt: TGTGCCAGCAGCTTAGCCGGGGGGCCGGCAGATACGCAGTATTTT
v_call: TRBV5-6; d_call: -; clone_size: -; j_call: TRBJ2-1; cdr3_aa: CASRDGGEQFF; cdr3_nt: TGTGCCAGCAGGGACGGAGGTGAGCAGTTCTTC
v_call: TRBV11-3; d_call: -; clone_size: once; j_call: TRBJ2-1; cdr3_aa: CASSLGGGPIGQFF; cdr3_nt: TGTGCCAGCAGCCTAGGGGGGGGGCCCATCGGGCAGTTCTTC